One sample yielded the 28 T cell receptor beta chains listed below, sequenced in a study of cytomegalovirus exposure and HLA in healthy donors. Both 60 Vbeta primers and 13 Jbeta primers went into the PCR. Libraries were prepared by immunoSEQ multiplex PCR; TCRdb keeps only in-frame clonotypes and omits some of them. Here the sample table reports roughly 100,000 clones. Sequences were obtained from PBMCs. Source of these receptors: a man aged 35-49 years in good health and CMV-seronegative.

The chain has TRBV6-5 and TRBJ1-1; 8 bases fit TRBD1. V lost 0 bases, J lost 4 bases, and 7 bases stayed unmatched. The CDR3 consists of 16 residues. Germline values: CDR1 MNHEY, CDR2 SVGAGI. CDR3 residues: CASSYSLGTGGTEAFF. CDR3 bases: TGTGCCAGCAGTTACTCCCTTGGCACAGGGGGCACTGAAGCTTTCTTT.

This chain joins TRBV7-9 and TRBJ1-3; no clear D. CDR1 SEHNR and CDR2 FQNEAQ come from the germline V gene (reference sequence). The CDR3 covers 15 residues. The ends were cut back, 4 bases at V and 0 bases at J, with 10 bases in the middle. In DNA form, the CDR3 reads TGTGCCAGCAGCTCAACTAAGAGCTCTGGAAACACCATATATTTT. Amino acids: CASSSTKSSGNTIYF.

V gene TRBV19 combines with J gene TRBJ2-5; D gene ambiguous. The germline CDR1 and CDR2 sequences are LNHDA and SQIVND (reference sequence). Trimming took 4 bases from V and 4 from J, leaving 10 bases between them. CDR3 length: 13 residues. CDR3 coding DNA: TGTGCCAGTAGTAGTTACTTCTCAGAGACCCAGTACTTC. Its protein product is CASSSYFSETQYF.

As for this clone: Other nucleotide sequences in the sample specify the same CDR3. V usage is TRBV18 and J usage is TRBJ2-2, with D possibly matching TRBD2 (6 bases). The CDR3 loop spans 15 amino acids. CDR1 and CDR2 from the germline V gene are KGHSH and LQKENI. V lost 8 bases to trimming and J lost 3 bases, with 16 bases between them. The CDR3 region is CASAAGATYTGELFF. The CDR3 DNA follows: TGTGCCAGCGCAGCGGGTGCGACCTACACCGGGGAGCTGTTTTTT.

This rearrangement joins TRBV18 to TRBJ2-7, with a tentative D call TRBD1 (6 bases). V lost 3 bases, J lost 0 bases, and 12 bases lay in between. Germline loops: CDR1 KGHSH, CDR2 LQKENI. CDR3 length: 15 amino acids. The CDR3 nucleotides read TGTGCCAGCTCACCCGGGACATACCGCTCCTACGAGCAGTACTTC. It yields the protein CASSPGTYRSYEQYF.

This chain uses TRBV10-2 with TRBJ2-5, with 12 bases that match TRBD2. The germline gives CDR1 WSHSY, CDR2 SAAADI. The CDR3 is 14 residues long. The V gene end was trimmed by 6 bases and the J gene end by 5 bases; junction bases not matched to a gene: 4. CDR3 protein: CASRGLAGWETQYF. The CDR3 DNA sequence: TGCGCCAGCAGGGGACTAGCGGGCTGGGAGACCCAGTACTTC.

This chain connects TRBV27 to TRBJ1-1, with D hard to call. This CDR3 is 14 amino acids long. The germline V gene has CDR1 MNHEY and CDR2 SMNVEV (reference sequence). The V end lost 5 bases, the J end lost 6 bases, and 16 bases lay between the germline ends. The CDR3 sequence: CASSAVPKIAEAFF. The CDR3 bases are TGTGCCAGCAGTGCGGTCCCCAAGATCGCTGAAGCTTTCTTT.

This chain uses TRBV11-2 with TRBJ2-5; no clear D gene. V was cut by 1 base and J by 5 bases, with 5 bases left in between. Per the germline V gene, CDR1 is SGHAT and CDR2 is FQNNGV. The CDR3 loop spans 12 amino acids. CDR3 sequence (DNA): TGTGCCAGCAGCTTAGTCTTCGAGACCCAGTACTTC. Its protein product is CASSLVFETQYF.

The gene calls are TRBV28 and TRBJ1-2; possibly TRBD1 for D (5 bases). CDR3 size: 12 residues. Per germline, CDR1 MDHEN and CDR2 SYDVKM. Between the trimmed V and J ends, which lost 8 bases and 2 bases, there was a span of 9 bases. The CDR3 protein is CASVQGNYGYTF. The CDR3 DNA sequence: TGTGCCAGCGTGCAGGGAAACTATGGCTACACCTTC.

The chain couples TRBV28 to TRBJ2-7, with 7 bases fitting TRBD2. Looked up from germline, CDR1 is MDHEN and CDR2 is SYDVKM. V lost 5 bases, J lost 0 bases, and 10 bases stayed unmatched. The CDR3 covers 16 residues. The CDR3 bases are TGTGCCAGCAGTGGCGACGGGGGGACCTACTCCTACGAGCAGTACTTC. Its translation is CASSGDGGTYSYEQYF.

The V and J genes are TRBV20-1 and TRBJ2-3; D gene unclear. Germline V lookup: CDR1 DFQATT, CDR2 SNEGSKA (reference sequence). CDR3 length: 10 amino acids. Between the trimmed V and J ends, which lost 3 bases and 4 bases, there was a span of 2 bases. The DNA for the CDR3 is TGCAGTGCTAGCGCAGATACGCAGTATTTT. This translates into CSASADTQYF.

The chain links TRBV10-3 to TRBJ1-1; D is ambiguous. V lost 4 bases to trimming and J lost 0 bases, with 9 bases between them. Germline-derived CDR1 and CDR2 are ENHRY and SYGVKD. This CDR3 spans 14 amino acids. CDR3 DNA sequence: TGTGCCATCAGTGTAGGAGCCTTGAACACTGAAGCTTTCTTT. Protein: CAISVGALNTEAFF.

The chain combines TRBV11-2 with TRBJ2-7, with TRBD2 matching over 12 bases. J gave up 3 bases and V 6 bases, and 6 bases lay outside the gene matches. From germline, CDR1 is SGHAT and CDR2 FQNNGV. The CDR3 spans 15 residues. CDR3 amino acids: CASSSGTSGFYEQYF. The CDR3 DNA sequence: TGTGCCAGCAGTTCAGGGACTAGCGGGTTCTACGAGCAGTACTTC.

The chain combines TRBV9 with TRBJ1-6; a weak D match, TRBD1 (5 bases). CDR3 size: 16 residues. Germline CDR1 is SGDLS and CDR2 is YYNGEE. Trimming took 3 bases from V and 4 from J, leaving 14 bases between them. Written as DNA, the CDR3 is TGTGCCAGCAGCGCCTCAGACAGTACTTATAATTCACCCCTCCACTTT. Its protein is CASSASDSTYNSPLHF.

The chain links TRBV7-2 to TRBJ2-2; 16 bases are shared with TRBD2. The CDR3 has 18 residues. The J segment lost 6 bases and the V segment lost 4 bases, leaving 8 bases of the junction unmatched. Per germline, CDR1 SGHTA and CDR2 FQGNSA. The CDR3 spells CASSSVGTSGRVAGELFF. The CDR3, as DNA: TGTGCCAGCAGCTCCGTCGGGACTAGCGGGAGGGTTGCCGGGGAGCTGTTTTTT.

The V gene is TRBV7-9, the J gene TRBJ1-1; D is undetermined. V lost 6 bases and J lost 3, with 20 bases in between. This CDR3 is 16 amino acids long. CDR1 and CDR2 (germline): SEHNR, FQNEAQ (reference sequence). Here the CDR3 DNA reads TGTGCCAGCAGTCGGAAGGTGGGAGGTTCGGACACTGAAGCTTTCTTT. Protein sequence: CASSRKVGGSDTEAFF.

The V gene is TRBV19, the J gene TRBJ2-1; TRBD1 is a possible D gene (5 bases). The length of the CDR3 is 13 residues. V was trimmed by 1 base and J by 9 bases, leaving 10 bases between them. Germline assignment: CDR1 LNHDA and CDR2 SQIVND (reference sequence). The CDR3 DNA is TGTGCCAGTAGTATAGTGGGCCAGGGTGAGCAGTTCTTC. Translation: CASSIVGQGEQFF.

The J gene is TRBJ2-5, the V gene TRBV18, with TRBD2 as a possible D gene (6 bases). Trimming took 6 bases from V and 4 from J, leaving 24 bases between them. The CDR3 loop spans 17 amino acids. Germline V lookup: CDR1 KGHSH, CDR2 LQKENI. The CDR3 region is CASSSRKTSGVGETQYF. For the CDR3, the DNA is TGTGCCAGCTCTTCACGGAAGACTAGTGGGGTAGGAGAGACCCAGTACTTC.

This rearrangement joins TRBV11-2 to TRBJ2-1, with D maybe TRBD2 (5 bases). Germline lookup yields CDR1 SGHAT and CDR2 FQNNGV. V lost 1 base and J 2 bases, leaving 9 bases between the germline ends. The CDR3 consists of 15 residues. The CDR3 sequence: CASSLAGITYNEQFF. CDR3 DNA sequence: TGTGCCAGCAGCTTAGCGGGGATAACCTACAATGAGCAGTTCTTC.

The CDR3 reads CASSKEHRNTDTQYF. The CDR3 DNA reads as TGTGCCAGCAGCAAAGAGCACAGAAACACAGATACGCAGTATTTT. J is TRBJ2-3 and V is TRBV21-1; the D segment call TRBD1 is taken from the table without a DNA check. TRBV21-1 is an annotated pseudogene. The CDR3 is made up of 15 amino acids.

The chain couples TRBV29-1 to TRBJ1-1; no reliable D call. V lost 4 bases to trimming and J lost 0 bases, with 3 bases between them. The germline gives CDR1 SQVTM, CDR2 ANQGSEA. There are 11 residues in the CDR3. The CDR3 nucleotides read TGCAGCGTTGGGCTGAACACTGAAGCTTTCTTT. Translation: CSVGLNTEAFF.

The chain employs TRBV10-2 and TRBJ2-7; D gene ambiguous. V lost 0 bases, J lost 7 bases, and 13 bases lay in between. Germline V lookup: CDR1 WSHSY, CDR2 SAAADI. This CDR3 is 14 amino acids long. The CDR3 DNA follows: TGCGCCAGCAGTGAGTCGACGGGTTGGTGGGAGCAGTACTTC. Its translation is CASSESTGWWEQYF.

V usage is TRBV28 and J usage is TRBJ2-5, with 7 bases that match TRBD1. Trimming removed 3 bases from V and 5 bases from J; junction bases left unmatched: 9. The CDR3 consists of 15 residues. The germline V gene encodes CDR1 MDHEN and CDR2 SYDVKM. As DNA, the CDR3 is TGTGCCAGCAGTTTCAGTGACAGGGTCAGTGAGACCCAGTACTTC. Translated: CASSFSDRVSETQYF. The variable domain in full, with the rest retrieved from reference TRBV28 and TRBJ2-5, is DVKVTQSSRYLVKRTGEKVFLECVQDMDHENMFWYRQDPGLGLRLIYFSYDVKMKEKGDIPEGYSVSREKKERFSLILESASTNQTSMYLCASSFSDRVSETQYFGPGTRLLVL.

V and J are TRBV7-2 and TRBJ2-3; the D gene is possibly TRBD1 (5 bases). V gave up 4 bases and J gave up 7 bases, with 12 bases separating them. The CDR3 is 13 residues long. Germline assignment: CDR1 SGHTA and CDR2 FQGNSA. CDR3 in amino acids: CASSSQGLNTQYF. CDR3 bases: TGTGCCAGCAGCTCCCAGGGCCTCAATACGCAGTATTTT. Using reference TRBV7-2 and TRBJ2-3 for the parts outside the CDR3, the full variable domain is GAGVSQSPSNKVTEKGKDVELRCDPISGHTALYWYRQSLGQGLEFLIYFQGNSAPDKSGLPSDRFSAERTGGSVSTLTIQRTQQEDSAVYLCASSSQGLNTQYFGPGTRLTVL.

This chain links TRBV9 with TRBJ1-3; no reliable D call. This CDR3 region has 16 residues. Trimming removed 4 bases at V and 0 bases at J, with 14 bases between. CDR1 and CDR2 (germline): SGDLS, YYNGEE. The CDR3 DNA is TGTGCCAGCAGCCCTCACAGCCGCGACTCTGGAAACACCATATATTTT. This gives the protein CASSPHSRDSGNTIYF.

The chain combines TRBV19 with TRBJ1-2, with a possible D match to TRBD1 (6 bases). Per germline, CDR1 LNHDA and CDR2 SQIVND (reference sequence). The CDR3 spans 13 residues. Deletions cut 8 bases from V and 4 bases from J, with 14 bases between. CDR3 in amino acids: CASREGVTYGYTF. The DNA for the CDR3 is TGTGCCAGTCGGGAGGGGGTTACCTATGGCTACACCTTC. The full variable domain, its missing parts supplied by reference TRBV19 and TRBJ1-2, is DGGITQSPKYLFRKEGQNVTLSCEQNLNHDAMYWYRQDPGQGLRLIYYSQIVNDFQKGDIAEGYSVSREKKESFPLTVTSAQKNPTAFYLCASREGVTYGYTFGSGTRLTVV.

In the case of this clone: The sample holds other DNA sequences that translate to the same CDR3. The rearrangement uses TRBV4-1 and TRBJ2-3; weak D call: TRBD1 (5 bases). V lost 0 bases and J 1 base, leaving 14 bases between the germline ends. There are 17 residues in the CDR3. Germline loops: CDR1 MGHRA, CDR2 YSYEKL. The CDR3: CASSQDLQAVRTDTQYF. The CDR3 DNA is TGCGCCAGCAGCCAAGATTTACAGGCGGTCCGCACAGATACGCAGTATTTT.

The chain is built from TRBV28 and TRBJ2-4; TRBD1 agrees at 7 bases. The germline gives CDR1 MDHEN, CDR2 SYDVKM. The trim removed 6 bases at V and 4 bases at J, leaving 9 bases unmatched. The CDR3 runs to 15 residues. CDR3 protein: CASSDITGVKNIQYF. CDR3 nucleotides: TGTGCCAGCAGCGACATTACAGGGGTAAAAAACATTCAGTACTTC.